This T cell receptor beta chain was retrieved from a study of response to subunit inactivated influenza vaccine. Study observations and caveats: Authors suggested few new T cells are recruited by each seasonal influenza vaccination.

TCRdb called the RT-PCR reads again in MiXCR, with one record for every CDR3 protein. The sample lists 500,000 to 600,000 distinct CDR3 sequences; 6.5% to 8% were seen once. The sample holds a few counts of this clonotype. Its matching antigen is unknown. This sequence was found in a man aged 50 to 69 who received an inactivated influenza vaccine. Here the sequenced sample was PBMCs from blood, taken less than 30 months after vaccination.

The CDR3 DNA is TGTGCCAGCAGCCAAGTGGGGGGGGCCGGCGCAGATACGCAGTATTTT. The encoded protein is CASSQVGGAGADTQYF. The V gene is TRBV14, the J gene TRBJ2-3; tentative D call: TRBD2 (7 bases). CDR3 length: 16 amino acids. The V gene lost 1 base and the J gene lost 4 bases, with 15 bases spanning the gap. CDR1 SGHDN and CDR2 FVKESK come from the germline V gene.